The rows below give T cell receptor beta chains drawn from one sample of a study of control samples from healthy donors and cancer patients. The method was immunoSEQ multiplex PCR; TCRdb's version includes in-frame clones alone and lacks a portion of them. The sample carries tens of thousands of clones, about four fifths recorded once. Sequenced material: PBMCs. The receptors were sampled from a man between 70 and 80 years old with lung cancer. The CDR3 runs from the conserved cysteine through the conserved F or W. A D gene is named only where the DNA matches it firmly. Part of the rows lack a size; the others show once, few, many or a class for expanded clones.

J | V | size | D | DNA | CDR3
TRBJ1-6 | TRBV30 | once | - | TGTGCCTGGAGTGTAAGAGGGAGGGATTCACCCCTCCACTTT | CAWSVRGRDSPLHF
TRBJ2-1 | TRBV11-2 | - | TRBD2 | TGTGCCAGCAGCTCCCAGCGGGGGGGGATTAATGAGCAGTTCTTC | CASSSQRGGINEQFF
TRBJ1-4 | TRBV7-9 | - | TRBD1 | TGTGCCAGCAGCCTGACAGGGCCTAGTGAAAAACTGTTTTTT | CASSLTGPSEKLFF
TRBJ2-7 | TRBV10-3 | - | - | TGTGCCATCAGTGGGGCAGGTGGAACCTACGAGCAGTACTTC | CAISGAGGTYEQYF
TRBJ2-7 | TRBV9 | - | - | TGTGCCAGCAGCGTAGGGGGCGGGGCTAGCTCCTACGAGCAGTACTTC | CASSVGGGASSYEQYF
TRBJ2-5 | TRBV29-1 | - | TRBD2 | TGCAGCGTTGTAGCAGGACTAGCGGGGAGAGGCTGGGAGACCCAGTACTTC | CSVVAGLAGRGWETQYF
TRBJ2-2 | TRBV3-1/TRBV3-2 | - | - | TGTGCCAGCAGCCAGAACGGCCCCGGGGAGCTGTTTTTT | CASSQNGPGELFF
TRBJ1-1 | TRBV4-2 | few | - | TGTGCCAGCAGCCAAGGATTTCGGGGGGTCGCTGAAGCTTTCTTT | CASSQGFRGVAEAFF
TRBJ2-1 | TRBV7-9 | - | TRBD2 | TGTGCCAGCAGCTTACTGGGGGGGAGGCACCTGCAGTTCTTC | CASSLLGGRHLQFF
TRBJ2-7 | TRBV27 | few | TRBD1 | TGTGCCAGCAGTTTGCTCCGGGACAGAAGCTCCTACGAGCAGTACTTC | CASSLLRDRSSYEQYF
TRBJ1-2 | TRBV7-8 | - | - | TGTGCCAGCAGCCTATTCGGCAGGGATAATGGCTACACCTTC | CASSLFGRDNGYTF
TRBJ2-5 | TRBV9 | - | TRBD2 | TGTGCCAGCAGCGTAGCTACGGGAGGGGAGACCCAGTACTTC | CASSVATGGETQYF
TRBJ2-1 | TRBV2 | - | TRBD2 | TGTGCCAGCAGTGAAGCGTTGGGACTAGTCGAGCAGTTCTTC | CASSEALGLVEQFF
TRBJ2-3 | TRBV11-3 | - | TRBD2 | TGTGCCAGCAGCGCCGGAGCGGGGGAGGCAGATACGCAGTATTTT | CASSAGAGEADTQYF
TRBJ2-7 | TRBV29-1 | - | TRBD1 | TGCAGCGTTATCGGGACAGACTCCTACGAGCAGTACTTC | CSVIGTDSYEQYF
TRBJ2-3 | TRBV27 | - | TRBD2 | TGTGCCAGCAGCAAATATCGGACTAGCGGGGGGGAAATTGCCACAGATACGCAGTATTTT | CASSKYRTSGGEIATDTQYF
TRBJ1-6 | TRBV11-2 | once | TRBD1 | TGTGCCAGCAGCTTAGAGCAGGGGGCCGCCGCTTCACCCCTCCACTTT | CASSLEQGAAASPLHF
TRBJ1-6 | TRBV27 | - | - | TGTGCCAGCAAGAGCTCCTATAATTCACCCCTCCACTTT | CASKSSYNSPLHF
TRBJ2-1 | TRBV5-5 | - | - | TGTGCCAGCAGCTTGGACTCTTACAATGAGCAGTTCTTC | CASSLDSYNEQFF
TRBJ2-1 | TRBV5-4 | - | - | TGTGCCAGCAGCCCGCGTTCAGGAAATGAGCAGTTCTTC | CASSPRSGNEQFF
TRBJ2-7 | TRBV5-1 | - | - | TGCGCCAGCAGCCCACAGGGTGTCGACGAGCAGTACTTC | CASSPQGVDEQYF
TRBJ1-2 | TRBV7-3 | - | - | TGTGCCAGCAGCTACGACAACCTCTCTAACTATGGCTACACCTTC | CASSYDNLSNYGYTF
TRBJ2-5 | TRBV4-1 | - | - | TGCGCCAGCAGCCATTCGTTAGCGATTCAAGAGACCCAGTACTTC | CASSHSLAIQETQYF
TRBJ2-3 | TRBV18 | - | - | TGTGCCAGCTCGGGGGTAGGGAGCACAGATACGCAGTATTTT | CASSGVGSTDTQYF
TRBJ2-7 | TRBV7-2 | - | TRBD1 | TGTGCCAGCAGCTGGGACAGGGGGCGCGAGCAGTACTTC | CASSWDRGREQYF
TRBJ2-3 | TRBV5-1 | - | - | TGCGCCAGCAGCTTGGGCGGTAATACAGATACGCAGTATTTT | CASSLGGNTDTQYF
TRBJ2-3 | TRBV7-2 | - | - | TGTGCCAGCAAGGAGTACCTAACAGATACGCAGTATTTT | CASKEYLTDTQYF
TRBJ1-3 | TRBV5-1 | - | - | TGCGCCAGCAGCTTGGTAGGGAGGGCCTCTGGAAACACCATATATTTT | CASSLVGRASGNTIYF
TRBJ2-3 | TRBV19 | - | - | TGTGCCAGTAGTACCCGCGGGGGCCGCGATACGCAGTATTTT | CASSTRGGRDTQYF
TRBJ1-4 | TRBV6-5 | - | - | TGTGCCAGCAGCAACTCCCGAGGGCTAGGGAAACTGTTTTTT | CASSNSRGLGKLFF
TRBJ1-1 | TRBV29-1 | - | TRBD1 | TGCAGCGACTCCTCCGGACAGGGCGAAGCTTTCTTT | CSDSSGQGEAFF
TRBJ2-1 | TRBV10-2 | - | - | TGCGCCAGCAGGAACCGGGGTGAGCAGTTCTTC | CASRNRGEQFF
TRBJ1-2 | TRBV6-6 | - | TRBD1 | TGTGCCAGCACTTCGACAGGGATTAACTATGGCTACACCTTC | CASTSTGINYGYTF
TRBJ2-7 | TRBV24-1 | - | TRBD2 | TGTGCCACCTGGCGGGAGGGCTCCTACGAGCAGTACTTC | CATWREGSYEQYF
TRBJ2-5 | TRBV7-2 | - | TRBD2 | TGTGCCAGCAGCTTAGGACTAGCACCAGAGACCCAGTACTTC | CASSLGLAPETQYF
TRBJ2-3 | TRBV7-3 | - | - | TGTGCCAGCAGCTTACTCGGGGGAGTCCTAGATACGCAGTATTTT | CASSLLGGVLDTQYF
TRBJ2-2 | TRBV11-2 | - | - | TGTGCCAGCAGCCCCCGAGTTGGCGGGGGCCGCACCGGGGAGCTGTTTTTT | CASSPRVGGGRTGELFF
TRBJ1-5 | TRBV27 | - | - | TGTGCCAGCAGTTTATCGGGGGGAGCAAGGGGGCCCCAGCATTTT | CASSLSGGARGPQHF
TRBJ1-2 | TRBV6-5 | - | - | TGTGCCAGCAGTTACCAAGGGTACGCTAACTATGGCTACACCTTC | CASSYQGYANYGYTF
TRBJ2-7 | TRBV10-3 | - | TRBD2 | TGTGCCATCAGGGGACTAGCGGGGGGGAGTGAGCAGTACTTC | CAIRGLAGGSEQYF
TRBJ2-7 | TRBV19 | - | - | TGTGCCAGTAGTGATAGAACTACCCCGTCCCAGGGAATCGAGCAGTACTTC | CASSDRTTPSQGIEQYF
TRBJ2-2 | TRBV24-1 | - | TRBD2 | TGTGCCACCAGTGATTGGGTTGCGGGGGACACCGGGGAGCTGTTTTTT | CATSDWVAGDTGELFF
TRBJ2-1 | TRBV11-2 | - | TRBD2 | TGTGCCAGCAGCGTGAGCGGGGCGCAAGCCTACAATGAGCAGTTCTTC | CASSVSGAQAYNEQFF
TRBJ2-7 | TRBV10-2 | - | - | TGCGCCAGCAGTGGACGGAACACACCGAGCTCCTACGAGCAGTACTTC | CASSGRNTPSSYEQYF
TRBJ2-3 | TRBV12-3/TRBV12-4 | - | - | TGTGCCAGCAGTTGGCAAGGCACAGATACGCAGTATTTT | CASSWQGTDTQYF
TRBJ1-2 | TRBV6-1 | once | TRBD1 | TGTGCCAGCAGTGACCTACAGGGGGCAGGTGGCTACACCTTC | CASSDLQGAGGYTF
TRBJ1-3 | TRBV30 | few | - | TGTGCCTGGAGTGTGGGACTCTCTGGAAACACCATATATTTT | CAWSVGLSGNTIYF
TRBJ2-7 | TRBV4-1 | - | - | TGCGCCAGCAGCCAAGCGACAGCTCTAGCCTACGAGCAGTACTTC | CASSQATALAYEQYF
TRBJ2-5 | TRBV5-1 | - | - | TGCGCCAGCAGCTTCCACGTAGGGACGGGACAAGAGACCCAGTACTTC | CASSFHVGTGQETQYF
TRBJ2-1 | TRBV5-1 | - | - | TGCGCCAGCAGCTGGACAGTCTATGAGCAGTTCTTC | CASSWTVYEQFF